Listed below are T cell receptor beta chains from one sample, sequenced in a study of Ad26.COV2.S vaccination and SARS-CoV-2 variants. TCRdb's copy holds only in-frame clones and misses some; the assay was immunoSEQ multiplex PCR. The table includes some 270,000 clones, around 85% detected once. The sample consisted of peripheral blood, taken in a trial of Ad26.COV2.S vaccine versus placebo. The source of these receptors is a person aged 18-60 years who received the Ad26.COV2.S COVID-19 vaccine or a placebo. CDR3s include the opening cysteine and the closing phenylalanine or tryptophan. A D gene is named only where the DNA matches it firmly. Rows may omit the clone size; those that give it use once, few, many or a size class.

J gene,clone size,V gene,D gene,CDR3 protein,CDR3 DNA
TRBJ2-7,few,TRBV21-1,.,CASSKEGGAVNEQYF,TGTGCTAGCAGCAAAGAGGGGGGCGCGGTAAACGAGCAGTACTTC
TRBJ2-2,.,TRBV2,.,CASRKSGELFF,TGTGCCAGCAGAAAAAGCGGGGAGCTGTTTTTT
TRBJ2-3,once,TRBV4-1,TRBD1,CASSQAWDRFGTDTQYF,TGCGCCAGCAGCCAAGCCTGGGACAGGTTTGGCACAGATACGCAGTATTTT
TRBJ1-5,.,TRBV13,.,CASSLRGQPQHF,TGTGCCAGCAGTCTTAGGGGTCAGCCCCAGCATTTT
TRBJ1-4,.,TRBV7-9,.,CASSLGREAEKLFF,TGTGCCAGCAGCTTAGGCAGGGAGGCGGAAAAACTGTTTTTT
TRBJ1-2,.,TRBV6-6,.,CASSYPGDGNYGYTF,TGTGCCAGCAGTTACCCGGGGGACGGTAACTATGGCTACACCTTC
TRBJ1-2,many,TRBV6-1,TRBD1,CASSEYEFGTGIDGYTF,TGTGCCAGCAGTGAATACGAGTTCGGGACAGGGATTGATGGCTACACCTTC
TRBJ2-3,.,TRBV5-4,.,CASSLPSTDTQYF,TGTGCCAGCAGCTTGCCTAGCACAGATACGCAGTATTTT
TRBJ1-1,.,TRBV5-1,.,CASSLRQPNTEAFF,TGCGCCAGCAGCCTAAGACAGCCAAACACTGAAGCTTTCTTT
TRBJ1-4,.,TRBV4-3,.,CASSQDLDEKLFF,TGCGCCAGCAGCCAAGATTTGGATGAAAAACTGTTTTTT
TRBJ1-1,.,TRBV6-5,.,CGGSLTMNTEAFF,TGTGGGGGGTCCTTAACTATGAACACTGAAGCTTTCTTT
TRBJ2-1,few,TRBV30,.,CAWSVAGLKREEQFF,TGTGCCTGGAGTGTAGCCGGGCTTAAGAGGGAAGAGCAGTTCTTC
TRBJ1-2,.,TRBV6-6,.,CASSYSGRMGDGYTF,TGTGCCAGCAGTTACTCCGGCAGGATGGGTGATGGCTACACCTTC
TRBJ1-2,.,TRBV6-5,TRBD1,CASKPDRVTNYGYTF,TGTGCCAGCAAGCCGGACAGGGTTACTAACTATGGCTACACCTTC
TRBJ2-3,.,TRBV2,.,CASSVDLAFGSTDTQYF,TGTGCCAGCAGCGTCGACCTAGCGTTTGGGAGCACAGATACGCAGTATTTT
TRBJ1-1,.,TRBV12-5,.,CASGLAGGGTEAFF,TGTGCTAGTGGTTTAGCTGGGGGGGGCACTGAAGCTTTCTTT
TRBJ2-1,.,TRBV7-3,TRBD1,CASSSSEDREQFF,TGTGCCAGCAGCTCCTCCGAGGACAGGGAGCAGTTCTTC
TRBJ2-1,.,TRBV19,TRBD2,CASSIIAGSYNEQFF,TGTGCCAGTAGTATAATAGCGGGATCGTACAATGAGCAGTTCTTC
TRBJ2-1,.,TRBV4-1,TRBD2,CASSQDSAMQAGLYEQFF,TGCGCCAGCAGCCAAGATAGCGCCATGCAAGCGGGGTTGTATGAGCAGTTCTTC
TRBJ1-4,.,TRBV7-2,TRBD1,CASSFRQGATNEKLFF,TGTGCCAGCAGCTTCAGACAGGGGGCTACTAATGAAAAACTGTTTTTT
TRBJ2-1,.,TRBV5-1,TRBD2,CASSLVVAGGHYNEQFF,TGCGCCAGCAGCTTGGTGGTAGCGGGGGGCCACTACAATGAGCAGTTCTTC
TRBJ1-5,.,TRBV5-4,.,CASSEGGGIYSNQPQHF,TGTGCCAGCAGTGAGGGGGGGGGCATATATAGCAATCAGCCCCAGCATTTT
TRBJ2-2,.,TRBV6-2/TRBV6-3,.,CASSPQRTANTGELFF,TGTGCCAGCAGTCCACAAAGGACCGCGAACACCGGGGAGCTGTTTTTT